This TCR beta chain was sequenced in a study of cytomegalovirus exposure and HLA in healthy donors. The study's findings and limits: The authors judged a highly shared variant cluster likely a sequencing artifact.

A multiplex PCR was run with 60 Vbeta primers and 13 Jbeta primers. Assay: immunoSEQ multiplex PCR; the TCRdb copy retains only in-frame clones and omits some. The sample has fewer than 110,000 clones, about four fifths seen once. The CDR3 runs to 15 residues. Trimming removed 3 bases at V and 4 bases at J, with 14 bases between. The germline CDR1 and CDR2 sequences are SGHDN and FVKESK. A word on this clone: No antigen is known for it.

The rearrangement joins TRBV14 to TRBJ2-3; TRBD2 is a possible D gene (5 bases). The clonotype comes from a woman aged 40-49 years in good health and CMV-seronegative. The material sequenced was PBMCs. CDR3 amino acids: CASSHLPGSPDTQYF. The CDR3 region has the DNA TGTGCCAGCAGCCACTTACCGGGGAGTCCAGATACGCAGTATTTT.